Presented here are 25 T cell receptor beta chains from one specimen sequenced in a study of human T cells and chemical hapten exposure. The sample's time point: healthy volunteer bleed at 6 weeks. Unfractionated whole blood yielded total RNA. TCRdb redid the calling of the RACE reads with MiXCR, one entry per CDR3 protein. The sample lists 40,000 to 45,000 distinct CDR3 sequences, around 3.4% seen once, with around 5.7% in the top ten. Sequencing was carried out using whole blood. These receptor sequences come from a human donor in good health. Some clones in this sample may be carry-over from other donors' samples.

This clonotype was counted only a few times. The CDR3 coding sequence is TGTGCCAGCAGCTTAGTAAAGGGCACAAATGAAAAACTGTTTTTT. Protein: CASSLVKGTNEKLFF. This chain uses TRBV7-2 with TRBJ1-4, with D hard to call. This CDR3 is 15 amino acids long. Germline V CDR1 and CDR2: SGHTA, FQGNSA. Between the trimmed V and J ends, which lost 1 base and 5 bases, there was a span of 11 bases. Together with reference TRBV7-2 and TRBJ1-4, the CDR3 gives the full variable domain: GAGVSQSPSNKVTEKGKDVELRCDPISGHTALYWYRQSLGQGLEFLIYFQGNSAPDKSGLPSDRFSAERTGGSVSTLTIQRTQQEDSAVYLCASSLVKGTNEKLFFGSGTQLSVL.

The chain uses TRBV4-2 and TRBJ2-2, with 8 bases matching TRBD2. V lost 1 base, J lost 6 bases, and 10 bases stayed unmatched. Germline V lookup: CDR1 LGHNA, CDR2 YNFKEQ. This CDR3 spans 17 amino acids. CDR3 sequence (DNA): TGTGCCAGCAGCCAAGCTGCGGGACTAGGAGTCCCCGGGGAGCTGTTTTTT. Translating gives CASSQAAGLGVPGELFF.

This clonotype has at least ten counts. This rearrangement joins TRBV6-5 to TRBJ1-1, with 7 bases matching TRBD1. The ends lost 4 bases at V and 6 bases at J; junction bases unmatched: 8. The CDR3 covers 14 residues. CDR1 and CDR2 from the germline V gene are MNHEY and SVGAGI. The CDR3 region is CASSSGTDSSEAFF. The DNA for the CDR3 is TGTGCCAGCAGTTCTGGGACAGACTCGTCTGAAGCTTTCTTT.

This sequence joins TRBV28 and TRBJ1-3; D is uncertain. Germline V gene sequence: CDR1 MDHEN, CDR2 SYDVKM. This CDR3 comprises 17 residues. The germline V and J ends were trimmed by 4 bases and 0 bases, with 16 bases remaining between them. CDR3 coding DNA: TGTGCCAGCAGTTCCGACTACAGTGTCCTCTCTGGAAACACCATATATTTT. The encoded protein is CASSSDYSVLSGNTIYF.

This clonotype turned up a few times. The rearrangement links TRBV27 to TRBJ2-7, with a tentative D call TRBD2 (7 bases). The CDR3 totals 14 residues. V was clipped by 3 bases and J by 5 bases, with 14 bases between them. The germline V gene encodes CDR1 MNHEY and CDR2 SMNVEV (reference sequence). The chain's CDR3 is CASSLRGRAHEQYF. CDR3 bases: TGTGCCAGCAGTTTGAGGGGGAGGGCCCACGAGCAGTACTTC.

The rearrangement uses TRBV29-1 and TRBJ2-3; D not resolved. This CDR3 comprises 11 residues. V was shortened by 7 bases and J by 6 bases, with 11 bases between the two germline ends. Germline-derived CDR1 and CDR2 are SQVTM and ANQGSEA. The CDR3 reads CSAGLQDTQYF. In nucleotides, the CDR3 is TGCAGCGCGGGCCTCCAGGATACGCAGTATTTT.

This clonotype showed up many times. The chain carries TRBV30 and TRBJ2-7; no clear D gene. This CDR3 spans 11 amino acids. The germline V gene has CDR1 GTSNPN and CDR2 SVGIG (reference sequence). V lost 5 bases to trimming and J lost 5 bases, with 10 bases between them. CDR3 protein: CAWQPMDEQYF. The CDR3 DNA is TGTGCCTGGCAGCCGATGGACGAGCAGTACTTC.

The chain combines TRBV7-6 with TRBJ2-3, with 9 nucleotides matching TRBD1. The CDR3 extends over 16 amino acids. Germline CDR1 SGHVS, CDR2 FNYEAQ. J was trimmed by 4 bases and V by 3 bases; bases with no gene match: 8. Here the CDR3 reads CASSFTQGAPADTQYF. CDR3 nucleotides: TGTGCCAGCAGCTTCACACAGGGGGCGCCAGCAGATACGCAGTATTTT. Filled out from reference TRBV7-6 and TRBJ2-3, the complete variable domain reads GAGVSQSPRYKVTKRGQDVALRCDPISGHVSLYWYRQALGQGPEFLTYFNYEAQQDKSGLPNDRFSAERPEGSISTLTIQRTEQRDSAMYRCASSFTQGAPADTQYFGPGTRLTVL.

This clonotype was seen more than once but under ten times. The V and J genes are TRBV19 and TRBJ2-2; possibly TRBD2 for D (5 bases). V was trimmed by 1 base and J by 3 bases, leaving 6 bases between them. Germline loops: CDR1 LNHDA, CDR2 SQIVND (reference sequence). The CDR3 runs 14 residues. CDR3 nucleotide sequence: TGTGCCAGTAGTATAGTGGGAGACACCGGGGAGCTGTTTTTT. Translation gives CASSIVGDTGELFF.

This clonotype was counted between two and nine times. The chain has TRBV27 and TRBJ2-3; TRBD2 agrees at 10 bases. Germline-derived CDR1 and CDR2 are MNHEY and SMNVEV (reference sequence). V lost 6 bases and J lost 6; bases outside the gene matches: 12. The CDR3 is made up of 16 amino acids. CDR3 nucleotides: TGTGCCAGCAGAAATCCTAGCGGGAGTAGGGGGGATACGCAGTATTTT. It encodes CASRNPSGSRGDTQYF.

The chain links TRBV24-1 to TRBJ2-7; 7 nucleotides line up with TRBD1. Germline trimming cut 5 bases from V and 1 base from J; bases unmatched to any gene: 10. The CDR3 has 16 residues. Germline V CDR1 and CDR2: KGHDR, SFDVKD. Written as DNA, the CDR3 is TGTGCCACCAGTGGGGGAGAGGGGGCGCGGTCCTACGAGCAGTACTTC. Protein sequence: CATSGGEGARSYEQYF.

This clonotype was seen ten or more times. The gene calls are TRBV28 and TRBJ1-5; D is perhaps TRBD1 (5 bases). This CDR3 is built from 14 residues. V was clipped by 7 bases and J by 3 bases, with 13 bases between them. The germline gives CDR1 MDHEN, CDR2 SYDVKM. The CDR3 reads CASTPGTVNQPQHF. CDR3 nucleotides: TGTGCCAGCACTCCCGGGACGGTCAATCAGCCCCAGCATTTT.

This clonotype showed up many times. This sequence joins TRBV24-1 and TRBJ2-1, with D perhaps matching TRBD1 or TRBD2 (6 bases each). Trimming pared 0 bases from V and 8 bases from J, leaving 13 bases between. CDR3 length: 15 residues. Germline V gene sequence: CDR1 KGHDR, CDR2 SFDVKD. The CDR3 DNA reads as TGTGCCACCAGTGATTTGTCGGTGGGGGGCGATGAGCAGTTCTTC. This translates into CATSDLSVGGDEQFF.

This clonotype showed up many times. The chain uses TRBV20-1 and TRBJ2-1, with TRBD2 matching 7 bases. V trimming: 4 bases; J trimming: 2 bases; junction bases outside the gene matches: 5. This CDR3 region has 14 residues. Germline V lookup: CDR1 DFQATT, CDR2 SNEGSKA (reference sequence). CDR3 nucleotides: TGCAGTGCTATGATCCTAGCGGCCTACAATGAGCAGTTCTTC. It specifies CSAMILAAYNEQFF.

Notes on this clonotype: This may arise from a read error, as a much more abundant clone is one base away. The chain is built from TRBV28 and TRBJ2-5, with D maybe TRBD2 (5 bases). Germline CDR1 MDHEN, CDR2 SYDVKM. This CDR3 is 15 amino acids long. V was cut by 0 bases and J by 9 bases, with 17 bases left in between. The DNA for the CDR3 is TGTGCCAGCAGTTTATGGGACCAAAATTCGGAGGCCCAGTACTTC. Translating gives CASSLWDQNSEAQYF.

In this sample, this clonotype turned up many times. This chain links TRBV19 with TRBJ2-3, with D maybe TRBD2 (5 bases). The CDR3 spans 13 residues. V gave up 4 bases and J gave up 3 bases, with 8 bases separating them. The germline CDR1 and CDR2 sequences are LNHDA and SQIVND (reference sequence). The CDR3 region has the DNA TGTGCCAGTAGTAGCGGGCGGACAGATACGCAGTATTTT. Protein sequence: CASSSGRTDTQYF.

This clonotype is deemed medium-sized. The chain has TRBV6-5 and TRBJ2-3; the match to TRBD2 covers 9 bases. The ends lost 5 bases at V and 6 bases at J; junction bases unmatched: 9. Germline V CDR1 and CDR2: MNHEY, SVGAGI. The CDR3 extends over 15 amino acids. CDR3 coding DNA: TGTGCCAGCAGTCAACTAGCGGGTGATCGCGATACGCAGTATTTT. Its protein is CASSQLAGDRDTQYF.

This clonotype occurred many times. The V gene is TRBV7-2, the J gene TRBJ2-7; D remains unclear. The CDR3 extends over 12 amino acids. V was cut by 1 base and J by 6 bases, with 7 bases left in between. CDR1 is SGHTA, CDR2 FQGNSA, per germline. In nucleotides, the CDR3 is TGTGCCAGCAGCTTAGTTGCCCGCGAGCAGTACTTC. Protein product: CASSLVAREQYF.

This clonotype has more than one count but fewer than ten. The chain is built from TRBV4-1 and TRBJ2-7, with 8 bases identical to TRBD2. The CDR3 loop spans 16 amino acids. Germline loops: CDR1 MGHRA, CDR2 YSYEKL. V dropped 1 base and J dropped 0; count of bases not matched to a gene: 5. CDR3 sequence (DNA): TGCGCCAGCAGCCAAGGACTAGCGTACGCCTCCTACGAGCAGTACTTC. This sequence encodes CASSQGLAYASYEQYF.

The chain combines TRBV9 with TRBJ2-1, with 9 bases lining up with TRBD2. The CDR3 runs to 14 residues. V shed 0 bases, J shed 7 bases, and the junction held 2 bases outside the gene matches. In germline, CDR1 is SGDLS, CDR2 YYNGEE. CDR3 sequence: CASSVGGRGNEQFF. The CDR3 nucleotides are TGTGCCAGCAGCGTAGGCGGGAGGGGGAATGAGCAGTTCTTC.

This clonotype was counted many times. The CDR3 loop is CSARDSRARGYGYTF. The CDR3 region has the DNA TGCAGTGCTAGAGATTCGAGGGCGCGAGGCTATGGCTACACCTTC. This sequence joins TRBV20-1 and TRBJ1-2; D is unresolved. There are 15 residues in the CDR3. V gave up 0 bases and J gave up 4 bases, with 15 bases separating them. The germline V gene encodes CDR1 DFQATT and CDR2 SNEGSKA (reference sequence).

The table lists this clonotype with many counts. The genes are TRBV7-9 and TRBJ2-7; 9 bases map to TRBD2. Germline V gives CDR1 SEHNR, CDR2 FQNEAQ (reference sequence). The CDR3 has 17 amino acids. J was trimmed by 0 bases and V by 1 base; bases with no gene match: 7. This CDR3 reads CASSLGPSGAFSYEQYF. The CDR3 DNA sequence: TGTGCCAGCAGCTTAGGTCCTAGCGGGGCCTTCTCCTACGAGCAGTACTTC.

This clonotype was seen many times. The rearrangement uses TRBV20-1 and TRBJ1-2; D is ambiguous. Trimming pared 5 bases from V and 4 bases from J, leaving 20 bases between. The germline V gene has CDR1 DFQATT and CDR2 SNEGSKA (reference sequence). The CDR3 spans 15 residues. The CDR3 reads CSAGVAKTRIYGYTF. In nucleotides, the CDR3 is TGCAGTGCTGGCGTAGCCAAGACTCGAATCTATGGCTACACCTTC.

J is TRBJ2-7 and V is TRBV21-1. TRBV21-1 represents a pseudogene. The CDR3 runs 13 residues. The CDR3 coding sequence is TGTGCCAGCAGCTTAGTACACTCCTACGAGCAGTACTTC. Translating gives CASSLVHSYEQYF.

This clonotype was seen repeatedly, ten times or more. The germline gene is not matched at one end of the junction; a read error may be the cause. CDR3 DNA: TGCAGCGTTGTTGCGCCTTGGGCAGATCCGCAGTATTTT. Translated, it gives CSVVAPWADPQYF. This chain joins TRBV29-1 and TRBJ2-3; D gene ambiguous. Germline CDR1 is SQVTM and CDR2 is ANQGSEA. The CDR3 is 13 amino acids.